This T cell receptor beta chain was recovered during a study of cytomegalovirus exposure and HLA in healthy donors. Study findings and constraints: The authors confirmed in vitro that three CMV-associated chains were specific for CMV antigens. Analysis was performed later, and it showed HLA-associated TCR beta chains to be more clonally expanded than equally common others. Earlier results showed most TCR beta V segments being productive about 90% or about 30% of the time.

This clone was seen a few times. Its antigen is unidentified. Other DNA sequences in this sample translate to the same CDR3. In germline, CDR1 is LGHNA, CDR2 YNFKEQ. This CDR3 is built from 15 residues. The J segment lost 7 bases and the V segment lost 4 bases, leaving 8 bases of the junction unmatched. The study ran its PCR with 60 Vbeta and 13 Jbeta primers. Libraries were prepared by immunoSEQ multiplex PCR; TCRdb keeps only in-frame clonotypes and omits some of them. The data contain 150,000 to 200,000 clones, roughly four fifths of them singletons. The TCR was taken from a man in his fifties in good health and CMV-seropositive. What was sequenced was PBMCs. This chain uses TRBV4-2 with TRBJ2-1; 9 positions agree with TRBD2. The CDR3 loop reads CASSLTSGSFNEQFF. CDR3 nucleotides: TGTGCCAGCAGCCTCACTAGCGGGTCTTTTAATGAGCAGTTCTTC.